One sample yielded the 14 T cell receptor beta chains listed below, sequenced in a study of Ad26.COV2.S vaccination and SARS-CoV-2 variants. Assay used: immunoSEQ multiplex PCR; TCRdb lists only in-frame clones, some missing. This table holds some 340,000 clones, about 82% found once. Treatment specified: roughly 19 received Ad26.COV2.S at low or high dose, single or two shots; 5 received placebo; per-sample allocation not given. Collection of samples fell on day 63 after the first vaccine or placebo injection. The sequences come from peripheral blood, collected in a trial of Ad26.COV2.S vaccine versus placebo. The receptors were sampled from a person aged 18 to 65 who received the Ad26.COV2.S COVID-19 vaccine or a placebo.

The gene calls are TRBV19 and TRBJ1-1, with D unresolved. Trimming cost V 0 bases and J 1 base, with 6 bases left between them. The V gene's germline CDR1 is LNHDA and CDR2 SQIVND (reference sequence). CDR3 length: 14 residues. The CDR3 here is CASSIDSWNTEAFF. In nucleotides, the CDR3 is TGTGCCAGTAGTATAGACAGTTGGAACACTGAAGCTTTCTTT.

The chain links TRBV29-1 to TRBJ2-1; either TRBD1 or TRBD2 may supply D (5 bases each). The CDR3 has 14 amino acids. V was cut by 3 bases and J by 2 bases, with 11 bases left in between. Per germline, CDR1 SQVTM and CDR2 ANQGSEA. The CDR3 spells CSVEGQGAYNEQFF. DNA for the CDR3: TGCAGCGTTGAGGGCCAGGGAGCCTACAATGAGCAGTTCTTC.

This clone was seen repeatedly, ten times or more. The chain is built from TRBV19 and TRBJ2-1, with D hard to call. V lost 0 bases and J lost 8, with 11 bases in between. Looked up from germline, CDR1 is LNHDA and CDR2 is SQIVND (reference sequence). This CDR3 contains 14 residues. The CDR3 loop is CASSIDLGRYEQFF. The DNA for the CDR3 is TGTGCCAGTAGTATAGATCTAGGAAGGTATGAGCAGTTCTTC. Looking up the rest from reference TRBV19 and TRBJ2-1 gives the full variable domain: DGGITQSPKYLFRKEGQNVTLSCEQNLNHDAMYWYRQDPGQGLRLIYYSQIVNDFQKGDIAEGYSVSREKKESFPLTVTSAQKNPTAFYLCASSIDLGRYEQFFGPGTRLTVL.

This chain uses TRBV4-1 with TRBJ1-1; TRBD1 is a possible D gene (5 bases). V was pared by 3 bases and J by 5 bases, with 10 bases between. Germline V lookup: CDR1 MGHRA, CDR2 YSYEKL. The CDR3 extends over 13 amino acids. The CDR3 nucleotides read TGCGCCAGCAGCCAGGTCCGGGGGACTGAAGCTTTCTTT. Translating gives CASSQVRGTEAFF.

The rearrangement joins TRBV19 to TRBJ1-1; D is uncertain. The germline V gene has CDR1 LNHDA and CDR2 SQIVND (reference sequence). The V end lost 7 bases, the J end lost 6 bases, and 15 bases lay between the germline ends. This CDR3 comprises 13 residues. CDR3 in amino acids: CASTLRIGAEAFF. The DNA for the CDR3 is TGTGCCAGTACTTTAAGGATTGGCGCTGAAGCTTTCTTT. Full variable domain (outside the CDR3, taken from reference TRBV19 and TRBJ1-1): DGGITQSPKYLFRKEGQNVTLSCEQNLNHDAMYWYRQDPGQGLRLIYYSQIVNDFQKGDIAEGYSVSREKKESFPLTVTSAQKNPTAFYLCASTLRIGAEAFFGQGTRLTVV.

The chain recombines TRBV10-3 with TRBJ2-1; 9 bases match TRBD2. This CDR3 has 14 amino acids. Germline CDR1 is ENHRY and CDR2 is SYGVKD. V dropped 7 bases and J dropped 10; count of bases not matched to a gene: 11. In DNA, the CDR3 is TGTGCCATCACGGGCGGGGGGGGCCAGGACGAGCAGTTCTTC. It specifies CAITGGGGQDEQFF.

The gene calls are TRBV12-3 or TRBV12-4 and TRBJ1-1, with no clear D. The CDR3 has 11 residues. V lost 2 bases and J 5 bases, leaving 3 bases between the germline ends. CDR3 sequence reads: CASSLFTEAFF. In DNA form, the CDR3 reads TGTGCCAGCAGTTTATTTACTGAAGCTTTCTTT.

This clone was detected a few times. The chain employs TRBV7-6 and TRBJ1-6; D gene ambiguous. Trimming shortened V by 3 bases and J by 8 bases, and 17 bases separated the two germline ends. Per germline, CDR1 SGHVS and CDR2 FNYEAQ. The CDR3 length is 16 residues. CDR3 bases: TGTGCCAGCAGCTTGGGGAGTCGAGGGCCTGATTCACCCCTCCACTTT. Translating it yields CASSLGSRGPDSPLHF.

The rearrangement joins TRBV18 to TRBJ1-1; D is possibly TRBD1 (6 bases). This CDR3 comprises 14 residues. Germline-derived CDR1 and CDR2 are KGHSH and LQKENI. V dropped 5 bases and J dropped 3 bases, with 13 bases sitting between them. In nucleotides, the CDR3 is TGTGCCAGCTCATCAGCTTCAGGGGACACTGAAGCTTTCTTT. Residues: CASSSASGDTEAFF.

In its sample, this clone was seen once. This CDR3 is CASSQGSETQYF. CDR3 coding DNA: TGCGCCAGCAGCCAAGGTAGTGAGACCCAGTACTTC. The rearrangement uses TRBV4-1 and TRBJ2-5; no clear D. The germline V and J ends were trimmed by 1 base and 5 bases, with 5 bases remaining between them. The CDR3 extends over 12 amino acids. Germline V gives CDR1 MGHRA, CDR2 YSYEKL.

The CDR3 bases are TGTGCCTGGAGTCTGCCGAGATGGGGAGAGGACCCTAGCTCTGGGGCCAACGTCCTGACTTTC. Protein product: CAWSLPRWGEDPSSGANVLTF. This chain connects TRBV30 to TRBJ2-6; D may be TRBD2 (5 bases). Germline loops: CDR1 GTSNPN, CDR2 SVGIG (reference sequence). This CDR3 is built from 21 residues. Trimming left V 2 bases short and J 0 bases short, with 26 bases between.

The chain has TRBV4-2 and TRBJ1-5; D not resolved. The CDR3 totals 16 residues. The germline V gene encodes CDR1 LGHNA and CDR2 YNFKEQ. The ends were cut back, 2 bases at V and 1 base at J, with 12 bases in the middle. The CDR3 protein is CASSQHSIRSNQPQHF. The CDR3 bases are TGTGCCAGCAGCCAACACAGTATCCGCAGCAATCAGCCCCAGCATTTT.

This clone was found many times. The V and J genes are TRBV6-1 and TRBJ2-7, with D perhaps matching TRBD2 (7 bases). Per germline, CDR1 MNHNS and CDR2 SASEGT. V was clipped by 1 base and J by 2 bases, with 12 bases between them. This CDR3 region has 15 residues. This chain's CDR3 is CASSEEGGGPYEQYF. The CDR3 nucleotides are TGTGCCAGCAGTGAAGAGGGGGGGGGCCCCTACGAGCAGTACTTC.

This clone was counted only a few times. In DNA, the CDR3 is TGTGCCAGCAGCTTAGTTGGGGGCAATCAGCCCCAGCATTTT. Its protein product is CASSLVGGNQPQHF. The chain employs TRBV7-2 and TRBJ1-5; no definite D call. V shed 1 base and J shed 2 bases, with 6 bases lying between them. In germline, CDR1 is SGHTA, CDR2 FQGNSA. The CDR3 has 14 amino acids.